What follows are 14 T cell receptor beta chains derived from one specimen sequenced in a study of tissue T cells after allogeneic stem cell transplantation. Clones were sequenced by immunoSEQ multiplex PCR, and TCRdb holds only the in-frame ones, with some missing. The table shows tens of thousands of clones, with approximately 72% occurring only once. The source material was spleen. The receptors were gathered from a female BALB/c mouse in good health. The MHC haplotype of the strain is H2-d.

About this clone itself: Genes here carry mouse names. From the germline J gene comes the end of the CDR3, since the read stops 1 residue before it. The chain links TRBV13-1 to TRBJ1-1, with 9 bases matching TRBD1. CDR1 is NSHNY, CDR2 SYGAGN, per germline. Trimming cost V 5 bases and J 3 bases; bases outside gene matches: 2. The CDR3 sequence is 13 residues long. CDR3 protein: CASRDRGDTEVFF. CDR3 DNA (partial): TGTGCCAGCAGGGACAGGGGTGACACAGAAGTCTTC.

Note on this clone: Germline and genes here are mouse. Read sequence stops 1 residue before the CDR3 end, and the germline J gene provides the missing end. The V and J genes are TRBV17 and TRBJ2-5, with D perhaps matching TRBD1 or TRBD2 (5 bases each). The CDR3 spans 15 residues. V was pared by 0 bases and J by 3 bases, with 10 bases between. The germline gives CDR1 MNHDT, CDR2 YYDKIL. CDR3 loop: CASSRDSGVQDTQYF. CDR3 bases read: TGTGCTAGCAGTAGAGATTCGGGGGTTCAAGACACCCAGTAC.

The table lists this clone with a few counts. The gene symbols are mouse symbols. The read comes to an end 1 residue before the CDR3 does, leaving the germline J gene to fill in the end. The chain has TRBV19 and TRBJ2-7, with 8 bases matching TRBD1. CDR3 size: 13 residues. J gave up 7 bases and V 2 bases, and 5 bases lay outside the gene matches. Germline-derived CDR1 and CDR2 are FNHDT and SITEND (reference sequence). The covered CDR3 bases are TGTGCCAGCAGTATCAGCAGGGGGCGAGAACAGTAC. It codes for CASSISRGREQY. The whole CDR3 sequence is CASSISRGREQYF.

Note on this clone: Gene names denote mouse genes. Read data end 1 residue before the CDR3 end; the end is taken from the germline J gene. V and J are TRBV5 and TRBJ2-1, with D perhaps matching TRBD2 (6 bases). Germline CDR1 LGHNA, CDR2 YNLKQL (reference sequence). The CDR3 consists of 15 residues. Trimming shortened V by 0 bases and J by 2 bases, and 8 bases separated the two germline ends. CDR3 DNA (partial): TGTGCCAGCAGCCAAGATGGGGGATACTATGCTGAGCAGTTC. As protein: CASSQDGGYYAEQF. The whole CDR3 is CASSQDGGYYAEQFF.

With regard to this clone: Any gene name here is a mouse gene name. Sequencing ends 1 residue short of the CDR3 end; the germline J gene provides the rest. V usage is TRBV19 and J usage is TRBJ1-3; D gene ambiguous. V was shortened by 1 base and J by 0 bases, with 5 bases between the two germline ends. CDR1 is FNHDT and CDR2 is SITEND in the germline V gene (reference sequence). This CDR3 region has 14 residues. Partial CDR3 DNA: TGTGCCAGCAGTATAACGGGTTCTGGAAATACGCTCTAT. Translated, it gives CASSITGSGNTLY. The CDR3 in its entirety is CASSITGSGNTLYF.

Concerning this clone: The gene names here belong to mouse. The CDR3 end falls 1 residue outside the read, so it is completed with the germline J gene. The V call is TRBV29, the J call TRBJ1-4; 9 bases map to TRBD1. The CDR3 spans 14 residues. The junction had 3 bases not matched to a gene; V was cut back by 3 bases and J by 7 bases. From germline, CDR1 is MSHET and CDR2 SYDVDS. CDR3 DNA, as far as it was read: TGTGCTAGCAGTTTGGGGACAGGGATCGAAAGATTATTT. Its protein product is CASSLGTGIERLF. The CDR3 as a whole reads CASSLGTGIERLFF.

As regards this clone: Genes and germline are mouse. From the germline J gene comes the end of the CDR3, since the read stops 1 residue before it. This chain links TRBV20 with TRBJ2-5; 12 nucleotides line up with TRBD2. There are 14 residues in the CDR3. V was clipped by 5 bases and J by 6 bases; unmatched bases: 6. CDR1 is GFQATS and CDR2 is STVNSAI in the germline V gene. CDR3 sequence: CGARLGGRGDTQYF. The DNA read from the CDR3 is TGTGGTGCTCGACTGGGGGGGCGTGGCGACACCCAGTAC.

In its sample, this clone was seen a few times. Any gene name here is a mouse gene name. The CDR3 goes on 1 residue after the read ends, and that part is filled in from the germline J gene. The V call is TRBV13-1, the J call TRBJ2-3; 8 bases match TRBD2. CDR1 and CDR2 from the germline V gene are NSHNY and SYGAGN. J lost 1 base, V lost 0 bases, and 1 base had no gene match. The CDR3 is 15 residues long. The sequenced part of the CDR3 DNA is TGTGCCAGCAGTGATGTCTGGGGGGGTGCAGAAACGCTGTAT. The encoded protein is CASSDVWGGAETLY. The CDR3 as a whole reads CASSDVWGGAETLYF.

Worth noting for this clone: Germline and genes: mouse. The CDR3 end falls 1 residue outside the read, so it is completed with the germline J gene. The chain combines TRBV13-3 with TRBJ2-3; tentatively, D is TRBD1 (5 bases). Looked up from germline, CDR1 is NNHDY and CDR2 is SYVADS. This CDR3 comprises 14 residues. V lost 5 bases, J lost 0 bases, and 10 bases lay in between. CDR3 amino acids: CASSRTTSAETLYF. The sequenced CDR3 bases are TGTGCCAGCAGCCGGACAACTAGTGCAGAAACGCTGTAT.

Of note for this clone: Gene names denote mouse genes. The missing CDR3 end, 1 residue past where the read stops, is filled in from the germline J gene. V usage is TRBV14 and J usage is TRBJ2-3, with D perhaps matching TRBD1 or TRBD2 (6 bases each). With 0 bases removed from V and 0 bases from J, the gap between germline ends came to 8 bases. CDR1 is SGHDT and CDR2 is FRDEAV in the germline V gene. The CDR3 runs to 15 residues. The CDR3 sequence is CASSFWGPSAETLYF. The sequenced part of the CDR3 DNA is TGTGCCAGCAGTTTCTGGGGGCCTAGTGCAGAAACGCTGTAT.

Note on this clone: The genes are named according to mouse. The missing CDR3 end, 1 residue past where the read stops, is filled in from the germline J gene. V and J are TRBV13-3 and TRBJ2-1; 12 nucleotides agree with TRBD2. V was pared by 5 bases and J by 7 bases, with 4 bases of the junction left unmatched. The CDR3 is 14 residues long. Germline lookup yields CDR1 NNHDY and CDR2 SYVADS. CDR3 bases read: TGTGCCAGCAGGACTGGGGGGGCCGAGGCTGAGCAGTTC. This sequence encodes CASRTGGAEAEQF. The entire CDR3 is CASRTGGAEAEQFF.

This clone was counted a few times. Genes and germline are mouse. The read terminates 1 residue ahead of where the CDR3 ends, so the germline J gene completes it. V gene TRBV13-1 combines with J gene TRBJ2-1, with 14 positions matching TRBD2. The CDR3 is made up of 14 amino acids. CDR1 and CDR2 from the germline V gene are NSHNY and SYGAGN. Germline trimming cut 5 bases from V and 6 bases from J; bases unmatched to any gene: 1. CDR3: CASRGLGGLAEQFF. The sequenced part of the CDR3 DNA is TGTGCCAGCAGGGGACTGGGGGGGCTTGCTGAGCAGTTC.

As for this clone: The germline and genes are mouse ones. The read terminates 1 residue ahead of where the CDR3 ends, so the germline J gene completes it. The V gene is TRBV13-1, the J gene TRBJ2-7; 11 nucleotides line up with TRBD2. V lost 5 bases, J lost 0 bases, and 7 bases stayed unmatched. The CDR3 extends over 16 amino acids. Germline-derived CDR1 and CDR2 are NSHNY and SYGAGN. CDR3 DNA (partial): TGTGCCAGCAGCAAAGGGACTGGGGGTAGCTCCTATGAACAGTAC. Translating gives CASSKGTGGSSYEQY. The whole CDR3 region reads CASSKGTGGSSYEQYF.

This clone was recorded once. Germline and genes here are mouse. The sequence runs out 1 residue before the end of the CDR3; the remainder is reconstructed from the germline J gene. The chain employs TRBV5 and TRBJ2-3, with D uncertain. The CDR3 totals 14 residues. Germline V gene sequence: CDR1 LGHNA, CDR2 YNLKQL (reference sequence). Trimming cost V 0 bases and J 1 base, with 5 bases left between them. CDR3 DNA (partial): TGTGCCAGCAGCCAAGAGAGGGGTGCAGAAACGCTGTAT. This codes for CASSQERGAETLY. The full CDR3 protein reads CASSQERGAETLYF.